Listed below are T cell receptor beta chains from one sample, sequenced in a study of regulatory T cells in long-lasting Graves disease. TCRdb passed the multiplex PCR reads through MiXCR, listing each CDR3 protein once. In the table there are about 530,000 distinct CDR3 sequences, 16% of which are singletons. These data also formed part of another study, on T cells in Graves' hyperthyroidism and ophthalmopathy.

Material: peripheral blood mononuclear cells (PBMCs), obtained at new diagnosis, from a patient treated with antithyroid drugs. Source of these receptors: a woman aged 35 to 60 with Graves disease. The conserved cysteine and the conserved F or W are not part of the CDR3 here. Fields, in order: V gene, CDR3 protein.

V gene: TRBV7-2
CDR3 protein: ASSLGRVGTEAF

V gene: TRBV3-1
CDR3 protein: ASSQGPGVSYEQY

V gene: TRBV9
CDR3 protein: ASSDWTGSDTQY

V gene: TRBV11-3
CDR3 protein: ASSFTQGAEKLF

V gene: TRBV3-1
CDR3 protein: ASSHGLAGDSSTDTQY

V gene: TRBV13
CDR3 protein: ASSPQPGLAGLYEQY

V gene: TRBV6-2/TRBV6-3
CDR3 protein: ASSSGQLLTEAF

V gene: TRBV18
CDR3 protein: ASSPGDSGEQY

V gene: TRBV6-5
CDR3 protein: ASSYYFWGGNTGELF

V gene: TRBV12-3/TRBV12-4
CDR3 protein: ASSFEEPSNQPQH

V gene: TRBV2
CDR3 protein: ASKGSTEAF

V gene: TRBV19
CDR3 protein: ASSPGLSNEKLF

V gene: TRBV19
CDR3 protein: ASRPFTPNLGEKLF

V gene: TRBV6-1
CDR3 protein: ASSVTTSYGYT

V gene: TRBV20-1
CDR3 protein: SATAGTGAETQY

V gene: TRBV3-1
CDR3 protein: ASSVDGTSGQPQH

V gene: TRBV6-1
CDR3 protein: ASSRQGDTYGYT

V gene: TRBV11-3
CDR3 protein: AGSLEMGSRTEAF

V gene: TRBV5-1
CDR3 protein: ASSLRTGLVNEQF

V gene: TRBV6-5
CDR3 protein: ASSYIRAENTEAF

V gene: TRBV19
CDR3 protein: ASSTLTQGNTEAF

V gene: TRBV3-1
CDR3 protein: AGSQGTGGYEQY

V gene: TRBV3-1
CDR3 protein: ASSLGLGTYNEQF

V gene: TRBV2
CDR3 protein: ASRLQRGNQPQH

V gene: TRBV6-1
CDR3 protein: ASSESGYQPQH

V gene: TRBV5-1
CDR3 protein: ASSVGTPGYGYT

V gene: TRBV4-1
CDR3 protein: ASSQESSGVRYEQY

V gene: TRBV20-1
CDR3 protein: SASLEVTGNYGYT

V gene: TRBV10-3
CDR3 protein: AIGGLQTDTQY

V gene: TRBV18
CDR3 protein: ASSPTGGGARETQY

V gene: TRBV3-1
CDR3 protein: ASSHGGPDTQY

V gene: TRBV18
CDR3 protein: ASSLASSDTQY

V gene: TRBV4-2
CDR3 protein: ASSQDPEDNYGYT

V gene: TRBV7-3
CDR3 protein: ASSSGGAGGVNEQF

V gene: TRBV25-1
CDR3 protein: ASSRMGGFPQPGANVLT

V gene: TRBV12-3/TRBV12-4
CDR3 protein: ASNGQGNQPQH

V gene: TRBV12-3/TRBV12-4
CDR3 protein: ASSLGRGQGAAEAF

V gene: TRBV28
CDR3 protein: ASRYRGGVEQY

V gene: TRBV12-3/TRBV12-4
CDR3 protein: ASNPDGGNEQF

V gene: TRBV28
CDR3 protein: ASSLGGQGNSPLH

V gene: TRBV6-1
CDR3 protein: ASTSRGIGYT

V gene: TRBV19
CDR3 protein: ASTQQGRGTYEQY

V gene: TRBV11-2
CDR3 protein: ASSFTSGQETQY

V gene: TRBV20-1
CDR3 protein: SAGGSGRDNEQF

V gene: TRBV19
CDR3 protein: ASSISQGKQPQH

V gene: TRBV28
CDR3 protein: ASSPWVTMVEQY

V gene: TRBV12-3/TRBV12-4
CDR3 protein: ASRQPGGYTEAF

V gene: TRBV16
CDR3 protein: ASSQPGRVNTEAF

V gene: TRBV7-9
CDR3 protein: ASSTNREGPQH

V gene: TRBV2
CDR3 protein: ASSERTVISYEQY